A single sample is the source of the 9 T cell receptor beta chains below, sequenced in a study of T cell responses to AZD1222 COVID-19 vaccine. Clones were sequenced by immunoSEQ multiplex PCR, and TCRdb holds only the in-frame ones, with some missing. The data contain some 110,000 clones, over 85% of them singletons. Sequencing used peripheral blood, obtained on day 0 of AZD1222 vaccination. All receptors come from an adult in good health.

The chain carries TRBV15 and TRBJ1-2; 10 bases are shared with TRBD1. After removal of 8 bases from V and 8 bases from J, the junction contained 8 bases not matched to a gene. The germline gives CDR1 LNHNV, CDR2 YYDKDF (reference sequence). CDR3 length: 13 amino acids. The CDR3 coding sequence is TGTGCCACCTCGACAGGGGGCTTCTTAGGCTACACCTTC. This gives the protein CATSTGGFLGYTF. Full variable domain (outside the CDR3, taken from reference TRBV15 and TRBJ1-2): DAMVIQNPRYQVTQFGKPVTLSCSQTLNHNVMYWYQQKSSQAPKLLFHYYDKDFNNEADTPDNFQSRRPNTSFCFLDIRSPGLGDTAMYLCATSTGGFLGYTFGSGTRLTVV.

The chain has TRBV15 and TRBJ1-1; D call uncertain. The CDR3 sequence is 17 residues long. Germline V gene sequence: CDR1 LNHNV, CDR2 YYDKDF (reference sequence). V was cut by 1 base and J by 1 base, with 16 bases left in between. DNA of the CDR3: TGTGCCACCAGCAGAGCAAGGACTCTAGACGGGAACACTGAAGCTTTCTTT. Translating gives CATSRARTLDGNTEAFF.

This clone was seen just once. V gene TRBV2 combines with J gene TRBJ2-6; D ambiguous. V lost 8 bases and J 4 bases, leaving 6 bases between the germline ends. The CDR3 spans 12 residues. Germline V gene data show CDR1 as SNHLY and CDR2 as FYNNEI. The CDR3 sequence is CASSVGANVLTF. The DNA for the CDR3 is TGTGCCAGCTCGGTCGGGGCCAACGTCCTGACTTTC.

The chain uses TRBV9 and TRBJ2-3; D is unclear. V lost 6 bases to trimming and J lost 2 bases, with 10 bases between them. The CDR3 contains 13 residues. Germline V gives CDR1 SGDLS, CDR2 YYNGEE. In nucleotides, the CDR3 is TGTGCCAGCACTCCGGGTGACACAGATACGCAGTATTTT. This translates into CASTPGDTDTQYF.

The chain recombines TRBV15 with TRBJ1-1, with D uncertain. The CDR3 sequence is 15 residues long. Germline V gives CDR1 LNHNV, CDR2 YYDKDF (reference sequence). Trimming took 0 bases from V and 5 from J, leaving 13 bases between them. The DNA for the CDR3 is TGTGCCACCAGCAGAGATGTGGAGGGAAGAACTGAAGCTTTCTTT. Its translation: CATSRDVEGRTEAFF.

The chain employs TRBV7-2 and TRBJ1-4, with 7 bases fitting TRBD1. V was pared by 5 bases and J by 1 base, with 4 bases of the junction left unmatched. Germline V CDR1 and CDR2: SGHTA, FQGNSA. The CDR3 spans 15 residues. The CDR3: CASSARQGTNEKLFF. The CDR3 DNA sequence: TGTGCCAGCAGCGCCCGACAGGGAACTAATGAAAAACTGTTTTTT. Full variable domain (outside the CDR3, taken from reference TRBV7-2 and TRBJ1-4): GAGVSQSPSNKVTEKGKDVELRCDPISGHTALYWYRQSLGQGLEFLIYFQGNSAPDKSGLPSDRFSAERTGGSVSTLTIQRTQQEDSAVYLCASSARQGTNEKLFFGSGTQLSVL.

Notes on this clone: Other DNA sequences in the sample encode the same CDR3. The CDR3 DNA reads TGTGCCACCAGCAGGGGACAGGGAGACCAGCCCCAGCATTTT. It is translated as CATSRGQGDQPQHF. The V gene is TRBV15, the J gene TRBJ1-5; TRBD1 aligns across 9 bases. V was pared by 3 bases and J by 7 bases, with 4 bases of the junction left unmatched. Germline values: CDR1 LNHNV, CDR2 YYDKDF (reference sequence). CDR3 length equals 14 residues.

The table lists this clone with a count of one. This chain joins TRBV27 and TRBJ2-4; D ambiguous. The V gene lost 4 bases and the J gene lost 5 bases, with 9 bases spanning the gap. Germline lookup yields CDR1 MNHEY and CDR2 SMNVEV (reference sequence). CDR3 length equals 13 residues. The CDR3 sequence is CASSSYLENIQYF. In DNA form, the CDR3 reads TGTGCCAGCAGTTCATATCTCGAAAACATTCAGTACTTC.

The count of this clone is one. The CDR3 nucleotides read TGTGCCATCACCCCTAATGAGGTAGGCGAGCAGTTCTTC. Its protein is CAITPNEVGEQFF. This sequence joins TRBV10-3 and TRBJ2-1; D call uncertain. In germline, CDR1 is ENHRY, CDR2 SYGVKD. V shed 7 bases and J shed 10 bases, with 17 bases lying between them. The CDR3 spans 13 residues.